These 8 T cell receptor beta chains originate from one sample sequenced in a study of tumor and adjacent non-tumor tissue in lung cancer. TCRbeta libraries were built with three rounds of nested PCR, modified from ARM-PCR. TCRdb fed the multiplex PCR reads into MiXCR, producing one record per CDR3 protein. The sample consists of tens of thousands of distinct CDR3 sequences, over 80% of them appearing once. RNA was extracted from bulk tissue without any cell sorting. Specimen: lung tumor tissue. These TCRs come from a woman between 50 and 59 years old with non-small cell lung cancer.

About this clonotype itself: An end of the junction differs from the germline gene, which may be a read error. The chain recombines TRBV6-6 with TRBJ2-5, with D possibly called TRBD1 or TRBD2 (5 bases each). Germline assignment: CDR1 MNHNY and CDR2 SVGAGI (reference sequence). There are 14 residues in the CDR3. This chain's CDR3 is CANSSGNPPGTQYF. CDR3 coding DNA: TGTGCCAACAGTTCCGGGAACCCGCCGGGGACCCAGTATTTC.

For this clonotype: At one of its ends the junction is not consistent with the germline gene, which may arise from a read error. The V and J genes are TRBV29-1 and TRBJ2-2; a weak D match, TRBD2 (7 bases). This CDR3 contains 14 residues. Germline values: CDR1 SQVTM, CDR2 ANQGSEA. The CDR3 here is CSHKGGEGLGEPFF. The CDR3 DNA sequence: TGCAGCCATAAAGGGGGGGAGGGCCTCGGGGAGCCGTTTTTT.

V is TRBV20-1 and J is TRBJ2-2, with 8 bases that match TRBD1. J gave up 7 bases and V 7 bases, and 8 bases lay outside the gene matches. This CDR3 region has 13 residues. Germline CDR1 and CDR2: DFQATT and SNEGSKA (reference sequence). DNA for the CDR3: TGCAGTGTCGCCAGGGGGCAAGTCGGGGAGCTGTTTTTT. Translation: CSVARGQVGELFF.

On this clonotype: The junction departs from germline at one end; a sequencing error may be responsible. The chain employs TRBV28 and TRBJ2-7; TRBD2 agrees at 10 bases. This CDR3 spans 15 amino acids. Germline CDR1 MDHEN, CDR2 SYDVKM. The CDR3 here is CVSSLHGTSVGEQYF. CDR3 DNA: TGTGTCAGCAGTTTACACGGGACTAGCGTCGGCGAGCAGTACTTC.

Concerning this clonotype itself: Germline is not matched at one junction end, which may reflect a read error. The V gene is TRBV4-3, the J gene TRBJ2-7; TRBD1 matches 9 bases. The CDR3 is 17 residues long. The germline gives CDR1 LGHNA, CDR2 YSLEER. CDR3 bases: TGCGCTAGCAGCCAAGATAGGTCGGGACAGGGCCTCGACGAGGAGTACTTC. Translation: CASSQDRSGQGLDEEYF.

About this clonotype: A much more abundant neighbour one base away suggests this may be a read error. The chain joins TRBV5-1 to TRBJ2-3, with 7 positions matching TRBD1. The V segment lost 4 bases and the J segment 0 bases; nucleotides outside the gene matches: 8. The CDR3 is 16 residues long. The germline gives CDR1 SGHRS, CDR2 YFSETQ. In nucleotides, the CDR3 is TGCGCCAGCAGCGAGGGGGACAGCCTTAGCACAGATACGCAGTATTTT. Translating it yields CASSEGDSLSTDTQYF.

The chain is built from TRBV20-1 and TRBJ2-1, with TRBD1 identical over 11 bases. The CDR3 is 15 residues long. V dropped 2 bases and J dropped 7; count of bases not matched to a gene: 7. The germline V gene has CDR1 DFQATT and CDR2 SNEGSKA (reference sequence). The CDR3 sequence is CSARIRGQGENEQFF. The CDR3 nucleotides read TGCAGTGCTAGAATTAGGGGACAGGGGGAGAATGAGCAGTTCTTC.

This clonotype appeared a few times. Compared with germline, one end of the junction differs, possibly owing to a read error. The rearrangement links TRBV20-1 to TRBJ1-1, with D possibly TRBD1 on 6 matching bases. Germline V gives CDR1 DFQATT, CDR2 SNEGSKA (reference sequence). This CDR3 has 14 amino acids. The CDR3 reads CNAYRDTMNTEAFF. The CDR3 DNA is TGCAATGCTTACCGGGACACCATGAATACTGAAGCTTTCTTT.